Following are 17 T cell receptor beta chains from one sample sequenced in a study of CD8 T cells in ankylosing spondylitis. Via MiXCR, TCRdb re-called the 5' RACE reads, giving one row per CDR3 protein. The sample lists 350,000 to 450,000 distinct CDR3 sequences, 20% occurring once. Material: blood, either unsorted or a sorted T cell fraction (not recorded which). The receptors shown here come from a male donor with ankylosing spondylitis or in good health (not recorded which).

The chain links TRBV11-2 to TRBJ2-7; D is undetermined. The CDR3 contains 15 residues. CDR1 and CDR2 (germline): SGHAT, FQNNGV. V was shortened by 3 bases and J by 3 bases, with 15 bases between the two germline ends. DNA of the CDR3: TGTGCCAGCAGCTTTGCGAGTAGGTTAGGCTACGAGCAGTACTTC. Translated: CASSFASRLGYEQYF.

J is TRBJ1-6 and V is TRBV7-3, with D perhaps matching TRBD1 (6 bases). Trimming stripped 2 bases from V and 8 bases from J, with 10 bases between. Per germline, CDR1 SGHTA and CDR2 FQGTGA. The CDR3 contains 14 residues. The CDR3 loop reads CASSLEGVDSPLHF. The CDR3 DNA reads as TGTGCCAGCAGCTTAGAGGGGGTTGATTCACCCCTCCACTTT.

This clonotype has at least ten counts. The CDR3 loop is CSARDLGGSYNEQFF. DNA of the CDR3: TGCAGTGCTAGAGATCTAGGGGGTTCCTACAATGAGCAGTTCTTC. V is TRBV20-1 and J is TRBJ2-1, with a tentative D call TRBD1 (6 bases). The V gene's germline CDR1 is DFQATT and CDR2 SNEGSKA (reference sequence). This CDR3 has 15 amino acids. Trimming took 0 bases from V and 1 from J, leaving 10 bases between them.

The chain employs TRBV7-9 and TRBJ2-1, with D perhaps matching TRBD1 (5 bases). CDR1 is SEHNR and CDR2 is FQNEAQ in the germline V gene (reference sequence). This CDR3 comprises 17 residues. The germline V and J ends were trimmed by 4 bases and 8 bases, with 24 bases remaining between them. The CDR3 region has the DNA TGTGCCAGCAGCTCCCCTTATATAGACAGTCCCCATGATGAGCAGTTCTTC. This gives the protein CASSSPYIDSPHDEQFF.

In nucleotides, the CDR3 is TGCAGCGTTGAGGACAGGGAACTTTGGGATACGCAGTATTTT. The encoded protein is CSVEDRELWDTQYF. V and J are TRBV29-1 and TRBJ2-3; 8 bases align to TRBD1. This CDR3 comprises 14 residues. Germline loops: CDR1 SQVTM, CDR2 ANQGSEA. V lost 3 bases, J lost 6 bases, and 8 bases stayed unmatched.

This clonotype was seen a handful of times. Written as DNA, the CDR3 is TGTGCCAGCAGTTTCGCCCTTTTGGGGGAAGAGTCTAGCACAGATACGCAGTATTTT. This translates into CASSFALLGEESSTDTQYF. The chain links TRBV12-3 or TRBV12-4 to TRBJ2-3; D might be TRBD1 or TRBD2, each matching 5 bases. This CDR3 is built from 19 residues. V lost 3 bases to trimming and J lost 0 bases, with 22 bases between them.

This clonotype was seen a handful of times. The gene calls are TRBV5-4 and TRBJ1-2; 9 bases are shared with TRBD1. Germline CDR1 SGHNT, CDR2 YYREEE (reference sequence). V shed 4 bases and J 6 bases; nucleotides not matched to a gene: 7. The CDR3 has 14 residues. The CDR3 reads CASSLQQGADGYTF. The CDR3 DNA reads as TGTGCCAGCAGCCTACAACAGGGGGCAGATGGCTACACCTTC.

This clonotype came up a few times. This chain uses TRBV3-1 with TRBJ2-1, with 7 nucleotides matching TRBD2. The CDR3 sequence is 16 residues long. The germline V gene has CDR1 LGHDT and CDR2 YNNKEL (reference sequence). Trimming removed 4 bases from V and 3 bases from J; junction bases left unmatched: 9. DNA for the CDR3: TGTGCCAGCAGCCTCCGGGAGCGGGGATACTACAATGAGCAGTTCTTC. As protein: CASSLRERGYYNEQFF.

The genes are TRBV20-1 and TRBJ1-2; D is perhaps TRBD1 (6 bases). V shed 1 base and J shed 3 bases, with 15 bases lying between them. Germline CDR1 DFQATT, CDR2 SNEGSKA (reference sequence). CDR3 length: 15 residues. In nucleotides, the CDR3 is TGCAGTGCTAGAGGTTACGGGGGGCTCGACTATGGCTACACCTTC. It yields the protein CSARGYGGLDYGYTF.

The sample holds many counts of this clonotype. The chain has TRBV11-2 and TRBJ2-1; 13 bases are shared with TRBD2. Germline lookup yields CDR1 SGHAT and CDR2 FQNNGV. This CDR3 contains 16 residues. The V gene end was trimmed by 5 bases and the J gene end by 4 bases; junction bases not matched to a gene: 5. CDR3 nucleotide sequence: TGTGCCAGCAGCCGTCAGACTAGCGGGGGGTACAATGAGCAGTTCTTC. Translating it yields CASSRQTSGGYNEQFF.

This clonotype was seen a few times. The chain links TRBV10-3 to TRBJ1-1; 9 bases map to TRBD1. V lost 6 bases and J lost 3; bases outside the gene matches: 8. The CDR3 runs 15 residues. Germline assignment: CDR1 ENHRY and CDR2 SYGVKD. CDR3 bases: TGTGCCATCAGGCCGTTAACAGGGGGCTACACTGAAGCTTTCTTT. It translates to CAIRPLTGGYTEAFF.

The CDR3 loop is CASSLGTGGADEQFF. CDR3 bases: TGTGCCAGCAGTTTAGGGACAGGGGGCGCGGATGAGCAGTTCTTC. The chain recombines TRBV12-3 or TRBV12-4 with TRBJ2-1; 11 bases fit TRBD1. The CDR3 has 15 amino acids. V was clipped by 1 base and J by 8 bases; unmatched bases: 4.

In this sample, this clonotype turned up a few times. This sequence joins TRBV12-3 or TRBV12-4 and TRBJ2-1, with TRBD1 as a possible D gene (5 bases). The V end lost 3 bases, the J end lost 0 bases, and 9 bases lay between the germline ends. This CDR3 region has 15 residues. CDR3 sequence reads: CASSLKQVSYNEQFF. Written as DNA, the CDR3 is TGTGCCAGCAGTTTGAAACAGGTCTCCTACAATGAGCAGTTCTTC.

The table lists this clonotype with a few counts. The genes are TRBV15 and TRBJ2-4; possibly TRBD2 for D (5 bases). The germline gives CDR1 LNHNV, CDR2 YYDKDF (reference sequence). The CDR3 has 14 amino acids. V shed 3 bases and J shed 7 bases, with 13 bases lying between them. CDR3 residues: CATSSLAVGNIQYF. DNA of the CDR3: TGTGCCACCAGCAGCCTAGCCGTCGGGAACATTCAGTACTTC.

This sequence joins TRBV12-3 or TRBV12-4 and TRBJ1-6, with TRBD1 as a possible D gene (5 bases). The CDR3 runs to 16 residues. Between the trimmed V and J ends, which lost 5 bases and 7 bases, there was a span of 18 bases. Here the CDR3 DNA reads TGTGCCAGCAGTACCACGGACACGGGAGGAAATTCACCCCTCCACTTT. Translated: CASSTTDTGGNSPLHF.

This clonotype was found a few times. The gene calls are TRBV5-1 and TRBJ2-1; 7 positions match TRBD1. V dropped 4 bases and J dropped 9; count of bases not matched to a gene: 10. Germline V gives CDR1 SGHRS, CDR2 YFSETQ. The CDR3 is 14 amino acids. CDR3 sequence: CASSLETGIGEQFF. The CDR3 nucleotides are TGCGCCAGCAGCCTCGAGACAGGGATCGGTGAGCAGTTCTTC.

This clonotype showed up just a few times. CDR3 residues: CASSLAVGEHQETQYF. In DNA form, the CDR3 reads TGTGCCAGCAGCTTAGCTGTGGGGGAGCACCAAGAGACCCAGTACTTC. The gene calls are TRBV7-6 and TRBJ2-5, with D perhaps TRBD1 or TRBD2 (5 bases each). The CDR3 is made up of 16 amino acids. The germline gives CDR1 SGHVS, CDR2 FNYEAQ. Trimming cost V 0 bases and J 0 bases, with 11 bases left between them. The full variable domain, in which reference TRBV7-6 and TRBJ2-5 provide the parts outside the CDR3, is GAGVSQSPRYKVTKRGQDVALRCDPISGHVSLYWYRQALGQGPEFLTYFNYEAQQDKSGLPNDRFSAERPEGSISTLTIQRTEQRDSAMYRCASSLAVGEHQETQYFGPGTRLLVL.